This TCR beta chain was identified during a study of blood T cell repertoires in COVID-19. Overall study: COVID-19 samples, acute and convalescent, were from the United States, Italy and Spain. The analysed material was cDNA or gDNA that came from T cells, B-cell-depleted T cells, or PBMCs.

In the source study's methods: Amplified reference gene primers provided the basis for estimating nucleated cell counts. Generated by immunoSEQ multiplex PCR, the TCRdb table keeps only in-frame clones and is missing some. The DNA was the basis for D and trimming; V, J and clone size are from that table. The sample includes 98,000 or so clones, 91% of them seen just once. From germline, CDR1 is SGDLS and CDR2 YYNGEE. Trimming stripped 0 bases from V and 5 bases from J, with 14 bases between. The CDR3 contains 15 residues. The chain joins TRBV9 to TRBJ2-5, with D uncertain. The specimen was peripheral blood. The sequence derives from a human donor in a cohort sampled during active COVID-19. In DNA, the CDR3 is TGTGCCAGCAGCGTAGGAGTCTCGGTGCGGGAGACCCAGTACTTC. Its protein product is CASSVGVSVRETQYF.